This is a list of T cell receptor beta chains from one sample in a study of monozygotic twins with inflammatory bowel disease. After re-calling the 5' RACE reads, TCRdb lists one entry per CDR3 protein, DNA absent. Here the sample table reports over 130,000 distinct CDR3 sequences. The sequenced sample consisted of blood. The source is a human donor with ulcerative colitis or Crohn's disease, or a healthy co-twin of an affected twin (not recorded which). Both conserved end residues are part of each CDR3.

CSASGGAGSSTDTQYF | TRBJ2-3 | TRBV20-1
CATSDLGQGLGETQYF | TRBJ2-5 | TRBV24-1
CASTRDSYQPQHF | TRBJ1-5 | TRBV7-9
CASSLRGGENIQYF | TRBJ2-4 | TRBV12-3/TRBV12-4
CAIQRGGVEQYF | TRBJ2-7 | TRBV2
CASSLVGTANEKLFF | TRBJ1-4 | TRBV7-6
CSARPGLALNIQYF | TRBJ2-4 | TRBV20-1
CASSFRGQGAGELFF | TRBJ2-2 | TRBV7-2
CASSQGLGGYTF | TRBJ1-2 | TRBV3-1
CASSLRLSTDTQYF | TRBJ2-3 | TRBV11-2
CASTDSLAKNIQYF | TRBJ2-4 | TRBV5-1
CAISEPTGTGFGEQYF | TRBJ2-7 | TRBV10-3
CATSDTNNQPQHF | TRBJ1-5 | TRBV24-1
CASSGGGNTGELFF | TRBJ2-2 | TRBV9
CASTTRQGWGHEQFF | TRBJ2-1 | TRBV6-1
CASSLDGTFSYEQYF | TRBJ2-7 | TRBV7-2
CASSLGTGRTDTQYF | TRBJ2-3 | TRBV7-9
CASSFRRDNYLNTEAFF | TRBJ1-1 | TRBV6-5
CASRAYSPGQGNEQFF | TRBJ2-1 | TRBV6-1
CASSLQYTEAFF | TRBJ1-1 | TRBV7-9
CSVDTSLNTEAFF | TRBJ1-1 | TRBV29-1
CASSPQGRSYNEQFF | TRBJ2-1 | TRBV18
CASSLDTATNEKLFF | TRBJ1-4 | TRBV7-2
CASSFSRGQAGELFF | TRBJ2-2 | TRBV5-1
CATRNIGTSGGWETQYF | TRBJ2-5 | TRBV15
CSARVGGVGTNQPQHF | TRBJ1-5 | TRBV20-1
CSAFSPAGHNEQFF | TRBJ2-1 | TRBV20-1
CASSLGRTGVGEAFF | TRBJ1-1 | TRBV7-9
CAGFRTGTYEQYF | TRBJ2-7 | TRBV27
CASSEMQNTEAFF | TRBJ1-1 | TRBV10-2
CASSIMSETQYF | TRBJ2-5 | TRBV12-3/TRBV12-4
CASSSAGYTGELFF | TRBJ2-2 | TRBV7-8
CASRLRDSYYEQYF | TRBJ2-7 | TRBV5-1
CASSPPSFGQPQHF | TRBJ1-5 | TRBV18
CASSFSGGRDEQFF | TRBJ2-1 | TRBV7-3
CASSLGGGSYGYTF | TRBJ1-2 | TRBV5-6
CSAGQGYEQYF | TRBJ2-7 | TRBV20-1
CSASSYRSTGEFFF | TRBJ2-2 | TRBV20-1
CASSRGTSGGAGYEQFF | TRBJ2-1 | TRBV5-4
CASSFNSPRYEQYF | TRBJ2-7 | TRBV12-3/TRBV12-4
CASSQATYNSPLHF | TRBJ1-6 | TRBV4-3
CASSPTRRTGGDSNQPQHF | TRBJ1-5 | TRBV7-8
CASSAGQGYYEQYF | TRBJ2-7 | TRBV4-3
CASSDGSSEQYF | TRBJ2-7 | TRBV5-1
CASGLVQDGTVNTGELFF | TRBJ2-2 | TRBV12-5
CASSLGTAGGTYEQYF | TRBJ2-7 | TRBV7-9
CSARVLREVQSGANVLTF | TRBJ2-6 | TRBV20-1
CASHRDIPNTEAFF | TRBJ1-1 | TRBV7-9
CSASTGFYTDTQYF | TRBJ2-3 | TRBV20-1
CASSLTSGSQETQYF | TRBJ2-5 | TRBV5-1
CASSPAPGYEQYF | TRBJ2-7 | TRBV11-2
CASSYLRTTLSSGANVLTF | TRBJ2-6 | TRBV6-2/TRBV6-3
CASRLGPHNEQFF | TRBJ2-1 | TRBV5-1
CAWAWGGAYEQYF | TRBJ2-7 | TRBV30
CASSLELAGETQYF | TRBJ2-5 | TRBV18
CASGSPSIVGTRQETQYF | TRBJ2-5 | TRBV25-1
CASSFRPGQLSSYNSPLHF | TRBJ1-6 | TRBV5-1
CASSHTSGETQYF | TRBJ2-3 | TRBV6-6
CASSPPGETQYF | TRBJ2-5 | TRBV5-1
CASSLGDRGDTGELFF | TRBJ2-2 | TRBV7-3